The 17 T cell receptor beta chains in this list originate from one sample, sequenced in a study of T cell clones after liver transplantation. Repertoires were generated with immunoSEQ multiplex PCR, while TCRdb's copy carries only in-frame clones and drops some. The sample lists some 33,000 clones, approximately 96% occurring once. Material: CD8+ T cells from blood, obtained 12 months after liver transplant. The receptor source for this set is a human patient who received a liver transplant. Some T cells may originate from the graft donor.

The chain employs TRBV27 and TRBJ1-2; 8 nucleotides agree with TRBD1. V lost 5 bases and J lost 3; bases outside the gene matches: 11. The CDR3 contains 16 residues. CDR1 is MNHEY and CDR2 is SMNVEV in the germline V gene (reference sequence). CDR3 region: CASSTTGDRLDYGYTF. The CDR3 coding sequence is TGTGCCAGCAGTACCACGGGGGACAGGTTGGACTATGGCTACACCTTC.

The gene calls are TRBV9 and TRBJ2-5; a weak D match, TRBD1 (6 bases). The CDR3 length is 15 residues. The V end lost 2 bases, the J end lost 2 bases, and 13 bases lay between the germline ends. Germline CDR1 is SGDLS and CDR2 is YYNGEE. The CDR3 loop reads CASSVDSLLQETQYF. Written as DNA, the CDR3 is TGTGCCAGCAGCGTGGACAGCTTATTACAAGAGACCCAGTACTTC.

Here the CDR3 DNA reads TGTGCCAGCAGTTGGACAGGTGGGGCAGATACGCAGTATTTT. Amino acids: CASSWTGGADTQYF. The chain couples TRBV27 to TRBJ2-3; 7 positions match TRBD1. The V gene end was trimmed by 4 bases and the J gene end by 4 bases; junction bases not matched to a gene: 5. Germline loops: CDR1 MNHEY, CDR2 SMNVEV (reference sequence). This CDR3 contains 14 residues.

CDR3 sequence: CASSLSRGTGADQPQHF. The CDR3 DNA reads as TGTGCCAGCAGCTTAAGTAGAGGGACAGGGGCGGATCAGCCCCAGCATTTT. The V gene is TRBV7-9, the J gene TRBJ1-5; 10 nucleotides line up with TRBD1. The CDR3 length is 17 residues. V gave up 2 bases and J gave up 5 bases; unmatched junction bases: 9. CDR1 SEHNR and CDR2 FQNEAQ come from the germline V gene (reference sequence).

The chain is built from TRBV27 and TRBJ2-1, with unresolved D. Germline values: CDR1 MNHEY, CDR2 SMNVEV (reference sequence). CDR3 length equals 16 residues. Trimming took off 5 bases at V and 5 bases at J, with 19 bases between the two ends. CDR3 sequence (DNA): TGTGCCAGCAGTGGGGAAGGGCAGCCGATACACAATGAGCAGTTCTTC. Protein: CASSGEGQPIHNEQFF.

The genes are TRBV28 and TRBJ1-5; tentatively, D is TRBD1 (5 bases). CDR1 and CDR2 from the germline V gene are MDHEN and SYDVKM. CDR3 length: 14 amino acids. Trimming removed 2 bases at V and 4 bases at J, with 9 bases between. DNA of the CDR3: TGTGCCAGCAGTTTAGCGGGACGAAATCAGCCCCAGCATTTT. Its protein product is CASSLAGRNQPQHF.

The sample holds one count of this clone. The rearrangement joins TRBV6-5 to TRBJ2-7; TRBD1 matches 8 bases. Germline CDR1 is MNHEY and CDR2 is SVGAGI. The CDR3 extends over 14 amino acids. Losses at the gene ends were 8 bases for V and 3 bases for J; bases not matched to a gene: 9. The CDR3 here is CASSPGQDSYEQYF. The CDR3 coding sequence is TGTGCCAGCTCTCCGGGACAGGACAGCTACGAGCAGTACTTC.

CDR3 residues: CASSLGETGSYEQYF. Written as DNA, the CDR3 is TGTGCCAGCAGCTTAGGTGAGACAGGGTCCTACGAGCAGTACTTC. V is TRBV7-9 and J is TRBJ2-7; 7 bases agree with TRBD1. The ends lost 1 base at V and 1 base at J; junction bases unmatched: 4. CDR3 size: 15 residues. Germline CDR1 and CDR2: SEHNR and FQNEAQ (reference sequence).

The chain couples TRBV7-6 to TRBJ2-1; 7 nucleotides align to TRBD1. The CDR3 extends over 21 amino acids. Germline lookup yields CDR1 SGHVS and CDR2 FNYEAQ. V shed 2 bases and J 0 bases; nucleotides not matched to a gene: 19. The CDR3 DNA reads as TGTGCCAGCAGCTTAAGTCCTCAGGGGGTCCGTTCTCCGGGCTCCTACAATGAGCAGTTCTTC. Translated: CASSLSPQGVRSPGSYNEQFF.

This sequence joins TRBV7-8 and TRBJ2-2, with 10 bases lining up with TRBD2. Germline CDR1 is SGHVS and CDR2 is FQNEAQ. CDR3 length equals 16 residues. The V gene end was trimmed by 5 bases and the J gene end by 4 bases; junction bases not matched to a gene: 7. The CDR3 region has the DNA TGTGCCAGCAGCCCTGAAGCGGGGGGGACCACCGGGGAGCTGTTTTTT. It translates to CASSPEAGGTTGELFF.

This sequence joins TRBV6-5 and TRBJ2-7, with 7 bases aligning to TRBD2. Germline CDR1 reads MNHEY; CDR2 reads SVGAGI. V dropped 4 bases and J dropped 0; count of bases not matched to a gene: 6. The CDR3 sequence is 15 residues long. In nucleotides, the CDR3 is TGTGCCAGCAGTTGGGGACTACCCGACTCCTACGAGCAGTACTTC. It codes for CASSWGLPDSYEQYF.

The chain has TRBV11-3 and TRBJ1-4; TRBD1 matches at 10 bases. Germline lookup yields CDR1 SGHNT and CDR2 YENEEA. This CDR3 has 18 amino acids. With V trimmed by 4 bases and J by 0 bases, 8 bases remained unmatched. The CDR3 DNA is TGTGCCAGCAGCTCCCCGTGGACAGGGGGATCAACTAATGAAAAACTGTTTTTT. It translates to CASSSPWTGGSTNEKLFF.

The chain couples TRBV11-2 to TRBJ2-2, with D unresolved. V was clipped by 2 bases and J by 5 bases, with 9 bases between them. The CDR3 contains 14 residues. Germline V gene sequence: CDR1 SGHAT, CDR2 FQNNGV. This chain's CDR3 is CASSLYVQTGELFF. The CDR3 nucleotides read TGTGCCAGCAGCTTATACGTCCAGACCGGGGAGCTGTTTTTT. Using reference TRBV11-2 and TRBJ2-2 for the parts outside the CDR3, the full variable domain is EAGVAQSPRYKIIEKRQSVAFWCNPISGHATLYWYQQILGQGPKLLIQFQNNGVVDDSQLPKDRFSAERLKGVDSTLKIQPAKLEDSAVYLCASSLYVQTGELFFGEGSRLTVL.

The rearrangement links TRBV4-3 to TRBJ1-2; tentative D call: TRBD1 (6 bases). Germline-derived CDR1 and CDR2 are LGHNA and YSLEER. The CDR3 sequence is 15 residues long. V gave up 0 bases and J gave up 3 bases, with 11 bases separating them. The CDR3 DNA is TGCGCCAGCAGCCAAGATTGGAGGGGGGACTATGGCTACACCTTC. Protein sequence: CASSQDWRGDYGYTF.

CDR3 nucleotides: TGTGCCAGCAGCCAGGAACCGACTGGACGGGAGACCCAGTACTTC. It encodes CASSQEPTGRETQYF. V gene TRBV4-2 combines with J gene TRBJ2-5; D ambiguous. CDR1 and CDR2 (germline): LGHNA, YNFKEQ. V gave up 3 bases and J gave up 5 bases, with 16 bases separating them. The CDR3 is 15 residues long.

The rearrangement links TRBV15 to TRBJ2-7; 7 nucleotides align to TRBD2. Germline trimming cut 1 base from V and 5 bases from J; bases unmatched to any gene: 2. Germline V gene lookup returns CDR1 LNHNV and CDR2 YYDKDF (reference sequence). The CDR3 has 13 amino acids. CDR3 DNA: TGTGCCACCAGCAGAGGGGCGGGAGACGAGCAGTACTTC. It encodes CATSRGAGDEQYF.

The chain employs TRBV4-1 and TRBJ2-7, with TRBD1 matching 10 bases. J was trimmed by 2 bases and V by 1 base; bases with no gene match: 2. The V gene's germline CDR1 is MGHRA and CDR2 YSYEKL. The CDR3 spans 15 residues. CDR3: CASSQGDRGAYEQYF. The CDR3 DNA reads as TGCGCCAGCAGCCAAGGGGACAGGGGCGCCTACGAGCAGTACTTC.